Below are 17 T cell receptor beta chains sequenced from a single sample in a study of shared clonotypes between healthy human individuals. Only in-frame clones appear in the TCRdb table, and some are missing; sequencing was by immunoSEQ multiplex PCR. The sample carries some 1.5 million clones, around 98% recorded once. Sequences were obtained from naive CD4+ T cells sorted from blood. Subset noted: CD45RA+ positively selected. Receptors originate from a man aged 25 to 40 in good health.

This chain connects TRBV5-6 to TRBJ2-7; D is uncertain. V was trimmed by 4 bases and J by 3 bases, leaving 8 bases between them. Germline CDR1 SGHDT, CDR2 YYEEEE. The CDR3 loop spans 12 amino acids. The CDR3 nucleotides are TGTGCCAGCAGCCTCGATGACTACGAGCAGTACTTC. The encoded protein is CASSLDDYEQYF. Using reference TRBV5-6 and TRBJ2-7 for the parts outside the CDR3, the full variable domain is DAGVTQSPTHLIKTRGQQVTLRCSPKSGHDTVSWYQQALGQGPQFIFQYYEEEERQRGNFPDRFSGHQFPNYSSELNVNALLLGDSALYLCASSLDDYEQYFGPGTRLTVT.

CDR3 region: CSAPTTETQYF. The CDR3, as DNA: TGCAGTGCACCGACAACGGAGACCCAGTACTTC. The genes are TRBV20-1 and TRBJ2-5; D is unresolved. This CDR3 spans 11 amino acids. Germline CDR1 is DFQATT and CDR2 is SNEGSKA (reference sequence). The V gene lost 6 bases and the J gene lost 5 bases, with 10 bases spanning the gap.

The chain is built from TRBV5-6 and TRBJ2-5; the D gene is possibly TRBD2 (6 bases). CDR3 length: 15 amino acids. Deletions cut 2 bases from V and 3 bases from J, with 14 bases between. Germline CDR1 and CDR2: SGHDT and YYEEEE. CDR3 protein: CASSLGGAGKETQYF. In DNA form, the CDR3 reads TGTGCCAGCAGCTTAGGAGGGGCCGGGAAAGAGACCCAGTACTTC.

This clone appeared a single time. The chain joins TRBV5-1 to TRBJ2-7; 12 bases agree with TRBD2. The CDR3 covers 16 residues. With V trimmed by 2 bases and J by 6 bases, 9 bases remained unmatched. Germline CDR1 is SGHRS and CDR2 is YFSETQ. In DNA, the CDR3 is TGCGCCAGCAGCTTACGGACTAGCGGGATCAGCGGCGAGCAGTACTTC. This sequence encodes CASSLRTSGISGEQYF.

The V and J genes are TRBV28 and TRBJ2-2, with 8 nucleotides matching TRBD2. The V and J ends lost 10 bases and 6 bases, in that order; junction bases with no gene match: 10. The germline gives CDR1 MDHEN, CDR2 SYDVKM. This CDR3 region has 14 residues. CDR3 coding DNA: TGTGCCACCGTTCGGGGGCGGGAGGCCGGGGAGCTGTTTTTT. It specifies CATVRGREAGELFF.

The chain combines TRBV5-1 with TRBJ2-2, with TRBD2 matching 7 bases. The J segment lost 6 bases and the V segment lost 2 bases, leaving 10 bases of the junction unmatched. The germline V gene has CDR1 SGHRS and CDR2 YFSETQ. The CDR3 sequence is 16 residues long. The CDR3 DNA reads TGCGCCAGCAGCTTTGCGACTAGCTTGAGCCCCGGGGAGCTGTTTTTT. Translating it yields CASSFATSLSPGELFF. Looking up the rest from reference TRBV5-1 and TRBJ2-2 gives the full variable domain: KAGVTQTPRYLIKTRGQQVTLSCSPISGHRSVSWYQQTPGQGLQFLFEYFSETQRNKGNFPGRFSGRQFSNSRSEMNVSTLELGDSALYLCASSFATSLSPGELFFGEGSRLTVL.

This clone was detected once. The gene calls are TRBV5-5 and TRBJ1-5; no firm D call. Germline V gene data show CDR1 as SGHKS and CDR2 as YYEKEE (reference sequence). The CDR3 is 16 amino acids. Trimming cost V 4 bases and J 0 bases, with 14 bases left between them. The CDR3: CASSVDSWGSNQPQHF. The DNA of the CDR3 is TGTGCCAGCAGCGTTGATTCTTGGGGTAGCAATCAGCCCCAGCATTTT.

V gene TRBV28 combines with J gene TRBJ2-1; 7 bases match TRBD2. CDR1 is MDHEN and CDR2 is SYDVKM in the germline V gene. The CDR3 is 16 residues long. Trimming at V came to 6 bases and at J to 0 bases, leaving 8 bases not matched to a gene. CDR3 protein: CASRVGGKISYNEQFF. The CDR3 DNA reads as TGTGCCAGCAGGGTGGGGGGGAAGATCTCCTACAATGAGCAGTTCTTC.

This chain joins TRBV18 and TRBJ1-1, with 7 bases matching TRBD1. Trimming cost V 0 bases and J 0 bases; bases outside gene matches: 10. The CDR3 length is 18 residues. The V gene's germline CDR1 is KGHSH and CDR2 LQKENI. CDR3 DNA sequence: TGTGCCAGCTCACCACCTAGGGGGCAGGGCAGCCTGAACACTGAAGCTTTCTTT. Translating it yields CASSPPRGQGSLNTEAFF.

The V and J genes are TRBV6-4 and TRBJ2-1, with D unresolved. V lost 2 bases and J 9 bases, leaving 11 bases between the germline ends. Germline lookup yields CDR1 MRHNA and CDR2 SNTAGT. The CDR3 runs to 13 residues. The CDR3 here is CASSDQASAEQFF. The CDR3 DNA reads as TGTGCCAGCAGTGACCAAGCCTCCGCTGAGCAGTTCTTC.

The chain has TRBV9 and TRBJ1-5, with D tentatively TRBD1 (6 bases). V lost 3 bases and J lost 5, with 12 bases in between. CDR1 and CDR2 (germline): SGDLS, YYNGEE. This CDR3 is built from 14 residues. DNA of the CDR3: TGTGCCAGCAGCGCCCGGGACACTTATCAGCCCCAGCATTTT. The encoded protein is CASSARDTYQPQHF.

The J gene is TRBJ1-1, the V gene TRBV19; 7 positions agree with TRBD1. There are 13 residues in the CDR3. Germline-derived CDR1 and CDR2 are LNHDA and SQIVND (reference sequence). Trimming at V came to 7 bases and at J to 0 bases, leaving 2 bases not matched to a gene. In DNA form, the CDR3 reads TGTGCCAGTATTCAGGGGGTGAACACTGAAGCTTTCTTT. This gives the protein CASIQGVNTEAFF.

The chain has TRBV18 and TRBJ2-7; D is unresolved. The germline V gene encodes CDR1 KGHSH and CDR2 LQKENI. V gave up 2 bases and J gave up 2 bases, with 7 bases separating them. The length of the CDR3 is 13 residues. The CDR3 nucleotides read TGTGCCAGCTCACCAGGGGATCCCTACGAGCAGTACTTC. This sequence encodes CASSPGDPYEQYF. Using reference TRBV18 and TRBJ2-7 for the parts outside the CDR3, the full variable domain is NAGVMQNPRHLVRRRGQEARLRCSPMKGHSHVYWYRQLPEEGLKFMVYLQKENIIDESGMPKERFSAEFPKEGPSILRIQQVVRGDSAAYFCASSPGDPYEQYFGPGTRLTVT.

J is TRBJ2-2 and V is TRBV9; TRBD2 matches at 8 bases. V shed 4 bases, J shed 5 bases, and the junction held 16 bases outside the gene matches. The CDR3 sequence is 18 residues long. Germline CDR1 and CDR2: SGDLS and YYNGEE. For the CDR3, the DNA is TGTGCCAGCAGCCTTGAGCCAAGCGGGAGATATGGAACCGGGGAGCTGTTTTTT. Encoded protein: CASSLEPSGRYGTGELFF.

CDR3 in amino acids: CASSIPGTGILLNTEAFF. DNA of the CDR3: TGTGCCAGCAGTATCCCCGGGACAGGGATTTTACTGAACACTGAAGCTTTCTTT. The chain is built from TRBV28 and TRBJ1-1; 9 nucleotides agree with TRBD1. The V gene end was trimmed by 5 bases and the J gene end by 0 bases; junction bases not matched to a gene: 13. The CDR3 loop spans 18 amino acids. CDR1 and CDR2 from the germline V gene are MDHEN and SYDVKM.

This clone showed up just once. V usage is TRBV21-1 and J usage is TRBJ2-2. TRBV21-1 constitutes a pseudogene. CDR3 length equals 13 residues. The CDR3 DNA follows: TGTGCCGTAGCCCCGGGGCCCACCGGGGAGCTGTTTTTT. As protein: CAVAPGPTGELFF.

This clone occurred once. The V and J genes are TRBV5-4 and TRBJ1-2; D may be TRBD1 (6 bases). V lost 0 bases, J lost 2 bases, and 11 bases lay in between. Germline CDR1 reads SGHNT; CDR2 reads YYREEE (reference sequence). CDR3 length: 15 residues. Written as DNA, the CDR3 is TGTGCCAGCAGCTTGGCCAAAACAGGGAACTATGGCTACACCTTC. This translates into CASSLAKTGNYGYTF. The full variable domain, rest sourced from reference TRBV5-4 and TRBJ1-2, is ETGVTQSPTHLIKTRGQQVTLRCSSQSGHNTVSWYQQALGQGPQFIFQYYREEENGRGNFPPRFSGLQFPNYSSELNVNALELDDSALYLCASSLAKTGNYGYTFGSGTRLTVV.